These T cell receptor beta chains were read from a single sample in a study of monozygotic twins with inflammatory bowel disease. Following a re-call of the 5' RACE reads, TCRdb has one entry per CDR3 protein and lacks DNA. The sample is made up of around 230,000 distinct CDR3 sequences, and the top ten hold 1.6% of it. Sequencing used blood. The origin of the receptors is a human donor with ulcerative colitis or Crohn's disease, or a healthy co-twin of an affected twin (not recorded which). CDR3s include the opening cysteine and the closing phenylalanine or tryptophan.

j_call | v_call | cdr3_aa
TRBJ1-5 | TRBV6-5 | CASSYSLTSYFSNQPQHF
TRBJ2-1 | TRBV20-1 | CSARVTTSFSEQFF
TRBJ1-5 | TRBV2 | CASSPLPVSNQPQHF
TRBJ2-7 | TRBV6-2/TRBV6-3 | CASSSGTGLSYEQYF
TRBJ2-7 | TRBV5-1 | CASGPGTGSYEQYF
TRBJ2-3 | TRBV5-1 | CASSFSGTEAPQYF
TRBJ1-4 | TRBV7-6 | CASSFGQVINEKLFF
TRBJ1-2 | TRBV5-1 | CASSIGQGATGYTF
TRBJ1-1 | TRBV12-3/TRBV12-4 | CASSEPGQGARTEAFF
TRBJ1-2 | TRBV7-9 | CASSLLGQVSIYTF
TRBJ1-4 | TRBV4-2 | CASSQTGGDSSEKLFF
TRBJ2-7 | TRBV27 | CASSERLPWSGLLDEQYF
TRBJ2-7 | TRBV27 | CASSFVSGARREQYF
TRBJ2-7 | TRBV7-9 | CASSRPGLGGYEQYF
TRBJ1-5 | TRBV7-8 | CASSGPFGNQPQHF
TRBJ1-3 | TRBV18 | CASSPGGGYHSGNTIYF
TRBJ2-1 | TRBV20-1 | CSAWTEPYNEQFF
TRBJ2-3 | TRBV29-1 | CSVEDQVDTQYF
TRBJ2-1 | TRBV10-3 | CAISESGNEQFF
TRBJ2-5 | TRBV18 | CASSLGLAEETQYF
TRBJ2-1 | TRBV12-3/TRBV12-4 | CASSYGTSGAPYEQFF
TRBJ1-3 | TRBV25-1 | CASSARGHGNTIYF